These T cell receptor beta chains were read from a single sample in a study of T cells in Graves' hyperthyroidism and ophthalmopathy. MiXCR, applied by TCRdb to the multiplex PCR reads, yields one record per CDR3 protein. Of some 510,000 distinct CDR3 sequences detected, about 43% appear once; the ten largest clones hold 8.2%. Material for sequencing was peripheral blood or thyroid tissue (not recorded which). The receptors originated from a young woman with Graves' hyperthyroidism. The CDR3 runs from the conserved cysteine through the conserved F or W. D genes are given only for firm matches. Not all rows give a size; the values are once, few, many and, for expanded clones, a class.

TRBD1,TRBJ1-2,14,NA,TRBV2,CASSLYQGAAGYTF,TGTGCCAGCAGTTTATACCAGGGGGCGGCTGGCTACACCTTC
NA,TRBJ2-5,13,NA,TRBV20-1,CSAIWGISETQYF,TGCAGTGCTATATGGGGCATTTCGGAGACCCAGTACTTC
NA,TRBJ1-2,15,NA,TRBV19,CASTPRTEINYGYTF,TGTGCCAGTACCCCGAGGACAGAAATTAACTATGGCTACACCTTC
TRBD1,TRBJ1-1,15,NA,TRBV2,CASSGDRVLNTEAFF,TGTGCCAGCAGTGGGGACAGGGTTTTGAACACTGAAGCTTTCTTT
NA,TRBJ1-1,14,once,TRBV5-1,CASSLAAQNTGAFF,TGCGCCAGCAGCTTGGCCGCACAGAACACTGGAGCTTTCTTT
NA,TRBJ2-2,16,few,TRBV7-9,CASSSRGTANTGELFF,TGTGCCAGCAGCTCCCGGGGCACCGCGAACACCGGGGAGCTGTTTTTT
TRBD1,TRBJ1-2,13,NA,TRBV7-9,CASSEQGGRDYTF,TGTGCCAGCAGCGAACAGGGGGGTCGCGACTACACCTTC
NA,TRBJ2-5,19,NA,TRBV25-1,CASSEFGEPLPYGYETQYF,TGTGCCAGCAGTGAATTCGGGGAACCTCTTCCCTATGGCTACGAGACCCAGTACTTC
TRBD1,TRBJ2-5,14,NA,TRBV10-1,CASSEGTGVETQYF,TGCGCCAGCAGTGAGGGGACAGGGGTAGAGACCCAGTACTTC
TRBD2,TRBJ2-2,18,few,TRBV24-1,CASRVTSGSQDLPGELFF,TGTGCCAGCAGGGTCACTAGCGGGAGCCAAGATCTCCCCGGGGAGCTGTTTTTT
TRBD1,TRBJ1-5,13,once,TRBV20-1,CSAGQGISETQHF,TGCAGTGCTGGACAGGGCATTTCGGAGACCCAGCATTTT
NA,TRBJ2-2,13,NA,TRBV19,CASSVGIPGELFF,TGTGCCAGTAGTGTAGGGATTCCCGGGGAGCTGTTTTTT
NA,TRBJ1-2,10,many,TRBV2,CASSSYGYTF,TGTGCCAGCAGCAGTTATGGCTACACCTTC
NA,TRBJ1-2,13,few,TRBV19,CASSIDRGRGYTF,TGTGCCAGTAGTATAGACAGGGGTCGTGGCTACACCTTC
NA,TRBJ2-7,14,NA,TRBV24-1,CATSDSFGYNEQYF,TGTGCCACCAGCGATTCGTTCGGGTACAATGAGCAGTACTTC
NA,TRBJ2-5,13,few,TRBV27,CASSRTEGETQYF,TGTGCCAGCAGTAGGACTGAGGGGGAGACCCAGTACTTC
NA,TRBJ2-7,14,NA,TRBV11-2,CAGSLGGDSYEQYF,TGTGCCGGCAGCTTAGGCGGGGATAGCTACGAGCAGTACTTC
NA,TRBJ1-4,14,NA,TRBV15,CATSRDLGGEKLFF,TGTGCCACCAGCAGAGATCTGGGCGGCGAAAAACTGTTTTTT
NA,TRBJ1-2,14,NA,TRBV7-2,CASSPIEKSYGYTF,TGTGCCAGCAGCCCCATCGAAAAGAGCTATGGCTACACCTTC
TRBD1,TRBJ1-2,14,NA,TRBV19,CASSPGTGLGGYTF,TGTGCCAGTAGTCCCGGGACAGGGTTGGGCGGCTACACCTTC
NA,TRBJ1-2,14,few,TRBV9,CASARQEPSYGYTF,TGTGCCAGCGCAAGACAGGAGCCAAGCTATGGCTACACCTTC
NA,TRBJ1-2,12,NA,TRBV10-3,CAISGDGYGYTF,TGTGCCATCAGCGGTGATGGGTATGGCTACACCTTC
TRBD1,TRBJ1-2,14,NA,TRBV2,CASARQGLDYGYTF,TGTGCCAGTGCAAGACAGGGGTTGGACTATGGCTACACCTTC